Below, one TCR beta chain is given with its context. Its antigen is as yet unknown. The germline gives CDR1 SGHTA, CDR2 FQGNSA. The ends lost 5 bases at V and 0 bases at J; junction bases unmatched: 4. There are 15 residues in the CDR3. This record comes from a study of T cell responses to AZD1222 COVID-19 vaccine. As for the study in general: Timing groups of about 4 and about 12 weeks for second doses were pooled.

Points from the study as a whole: Two doses of AZD1222 preceded a rise in Spike-specific TCR breadth and depth.

The repertoire was sequenced with immunoSEQ multiplex PCR; TCRdb's copy has only in-frame clones and lacks some. The sample has 150,000 to 200,000 clones, 80% to 95% seen once. The TCR was taken from an adult in good health. The chain is built from TRBV7-2 and TRBJ1-3, with TRBD1 matching over 7 bases. The sequencing used peripheral blood, collected on day 0 of AZD1222 vaccination. The CDR3 coding sequence is TGTGCCAGCAGCCCAGACAGGGTCTCTGGAAACACCATATATTTT. Protein sequence: CASSPDRVSGNTIYF.